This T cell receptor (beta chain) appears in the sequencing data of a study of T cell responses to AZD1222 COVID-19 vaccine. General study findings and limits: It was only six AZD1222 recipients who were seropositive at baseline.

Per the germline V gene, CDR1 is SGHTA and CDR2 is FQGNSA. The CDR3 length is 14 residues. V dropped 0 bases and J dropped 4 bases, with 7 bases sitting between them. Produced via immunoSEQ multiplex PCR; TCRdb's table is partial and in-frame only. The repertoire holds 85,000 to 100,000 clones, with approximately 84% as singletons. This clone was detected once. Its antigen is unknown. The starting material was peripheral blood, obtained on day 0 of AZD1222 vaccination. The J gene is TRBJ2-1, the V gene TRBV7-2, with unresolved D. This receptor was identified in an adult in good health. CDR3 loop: CASSLAGSYNEQFF. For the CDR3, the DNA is TGTGCCAGCAGCTTAGCGGGATCATACAATGAGCAGTTCTTC.